This T cell receptor beta chain was sequenced in a study of technical replicates of blood from several donors. Method: immunoSEQ multiplex PCR; TCRdb's copy keeps in-frame clones and lacks some. The sample holds 75,000 to 90,000 clones, approximately 90% seen once. The V and J ends lost 9 bases and 4 bases respectively, with 12 bases between them. CDR1 and CDR2 (germline): SNHLY, FYNNEI. This CDR3 has 12 amino acids. This TCR derives from a human donor in good health. The specimen was T cells isolated from PBMCs. V is TRBV2 and J is TRBJ1-1; D is undetermined. In nucleotides, the CDR3 is TGTGCCAGTACTGATCGGGGCACTGAAGCTTTCTTT. As protein: CASTDRGTEAFF.